The source of this T cell receptor beta chain is a study of CDR3 diversity in severe acne. The CDR3 length is 17 residues. CDR1 is SGHTS, CDR2 YDEGEE, per germline. J gave up 3 bases and V 0 bases, and 8 bases lay outside the gene matches. At least ten counts were recorded for this clonotype. TCRdb itself ran the PCR reads through MiXCR, one entry per CDR3 protein. The sample has roughly 93,000 distinct CDR3 sequences, 49% seen once. The specimen was blood. The source of this sequence is a male donor with severe acne vulgaris. The rearrangement links TRBV5-8 to TRBJ2-1, with 8 bases aligning to TRBD2. For the CDR3, the DNA is TGTGCCAGCAGCTTGGCGGGGGGACTAGGAGACTACAATGAGCAGTTCTTC. Translating it yields CASSLAGGLGDYNEQFF.